This T cell receptor beta chain was sequenced for a study of T cell responses to AZD1222 COVID-19 vaccine. It was second doses at about 4 or about 12 weeks that were pooled. The data were produced by immunoSEQ multiplex PCR, yet TCRdb's version contains in-frame clones alone and is incomplete. The sample includes about 94,000 clones, approximately 88% of them seen just once. The study, taken as a whole, reports: Nearly half of spike-specific TCRs reportedly target unmutated variant regions. Vaccination with two AZD1222 doses was followed by a rise in Spike-specific TCR breadth and depth.

To note about this clone: No antigen is known for it.

The source material was peripheral blood, sampled 28 days after the second AZD1222 dose. This TCR was recovered from an adult who received the AZD1222 COVID-19 vaccine.

The CDR3 reads CASSVVQAVGEQFF. The CDR3 region has the DNA TGTGCCAGCAGCGTAGTTCAGGCTGTGGGTGAGCAGTTCTTC. V and J are TRBV9 and TRBJ2-1; D gene uncertain. The V end lost 0 bases, the J end lost 9 bases, and 13 bases lay between the germline ends. The CDR3 loop spans 14 amino acids. Germline V lookup: CDR1 SGDLS, CDR2 YYNGEE.